The 2 T cell receptor beta chains reported below all come from one sample, sequenced in a study of shared clonotypes between healthy human individuals. The method was immunoSEQ multiplex PCR; TCRdb's version includes in-frame clones alone and lacks a portion of them. The sample lists a few million clones, just over 90% occurring once. The sample taken for sequencing was naive CD4+ T cells sorted from blood. Subset specified: CD45RA+ positively selected. Receptors originate from a man aged 18 to 29 in good health.

This clone was observed a few times. This chain uses TRBV27 with TRBJ1-1; 7 bases are shared with TRBD1. CDR1 is MNHEY and CDR2 is SMNVEV in the germline V gene (reference sequence). Trimming removed 2 bases from V and 4 bases from J; junction bases left unmatched: 4. This CDR3 is built from 14 residues. The CDR3 here is CASSLGQAGTEAFF. In DNA, the CDR3 is TGTGCCAGCAGTTTAGGACAGGCCGGCACTGAAGCTTTCTTT.

This chain uses TRBV9 with TRBJ2-5, with D perhaps matching TRBD1 (5 bases). Per germline, CDR1 SGDLS and CDR2 YYNGEE. V was shortened by 0 bases and J by 3 bases, with 12 bases between the two germline ends. This CDR3 is 15 amino acids long. The CDR3 DNA reads TGTGCCAGCAGCGTAGGGCTAGGGGCCAAAGAGACCCAGTACTTC. It is translated as CASSVGLGAKETQYF.